This TCR beta chain came from a study of blood T cell repertoires in COVID-19 (dated by TCRdb to between 2020 and 2021). Context from the whole study: The collaborator samples originated in the United States, Italy and Spain and spanned the acute and convalescent phases of COVID-19. The prospective study material was composed of cDNA or gDNA derived from T cells, B-cell-depleted T cells, or PBMCs. Subjects who had been exposed to COVID-19, were actively infected with it, or had recovered from it provided the deeply sampled blood TCRbeta repertoires that made up the dataset. A freely available public database, intended as a resource for researchers studying the immune response to SARS-CoV-2, is where the repertoires were released. The samples were drawn from two sources: the first 160 participants of the ongoing ImmuneRACE study, and 1,000 to 1,500 subjects contributed by 6 global collaborators. The sample metadata nearly always contained a de-identified subject ID, COVID-19 status, age in years and sex. HLA class I and class II types, where available, came from metadata supplied by the sample provider rather than from assay-based typing. General findings and caveats noted by the study authors: Clinical and demographic metadata were provided uncurated, with the amount varying by source and participant.

Comments on this clone: It lacks a known antigen. No quality values exist for individual bases; no much larger clone is one base distant.

Reading from cysteine to phenylalanine, the CDR3 counts 13 amino acids. The kept DNA is CDR3 alone, 39 bases in frame from the first base. CDR1 and CDR2, per the germline V gene (reference sequence), are LGHDT and YNNKEL. Compared with germline, V lacks 5 bases and J lacks 10 bases; bases without a gene match: 8. The immunoSEQ Assay, a bias-controlled multiplex PCR, was used to amplify TCRbeta CDR3 regions from genomic DNA. The authors processed their data as follows. The number of nucleated cells in each sample was estimated from the amplification of reference gene primers within the assay. To quantify the absolute abundance of each unique TCRbeta CDR3 rearrangement, sequence reads were collapsed and filtered. For each sample, productive Simpson clonality was calculated as the square root of Simpson's diversity index over productive rearrangements. This is the immuneACCESS table as TCRdb keeps it, with only in-frame sequences that have V and J called. A part of the clones is gone; compared with another copy, unresolved V genes explain less than half, and the rest is unexplained. V and J calls and clone size follow that table, whereas D and trimming were derived from the DNA. Counted in this sample were about 180,000 clones; over 75% of them appeared once. Less than 30% of the sample is held by the ten biggest clonotypes.

Whole blood was collected in K2EDTA tubes by collaborating institutions according to the institutions' own protocols. For TCRbeta analysis, collaborator samples were shipped as frozen whole blood, as isolated PBMCs, or as DNA extracted from either sample type. The V and J genes are TRBV3-1 (or the pseudogene TRBV3-2) and TRBJ1-3; 7 bases in the junction line up with TRBD1. The receptor was isolated from a woman between 65 and 79 years old with acute or convalescent COVID-19. Sequences were obtained from peripheral blood. The CDR3 region: CASSSRQGGTIYF. The DNA reads as follows: TGTGCCAGCAGCTCCCGACAGGGAGGAACCATATATTTT.